Following are 8 T cell receptor beta chains from one sample sequenced in a study of blood T cell repertoires in COVID-19. Sequencing was performed with immunoSEQ multiplex PCR; in TCRdb, only in-frame clones are kept and a portion is missing. In the table there are roughly 190,000 clones, about three quarters of which are singletons. The sample was peripheral blood. All receptors come from a woman in her forties or fifties with active or convalescent COVID-19.

The V call is TRBV11-2, the J call TRBJ2-2; 12 positions match TRBD1. V lost 1 base and J lost 6; bases outside the gene matches: 6. The CDR3 runs to 17 residues. CDR1 SGHAT and CDR2 FQNNGV come from the germline V gene. CDR3 region: CASSLGSGTGGSGELFF. The CDR3 DNA reads TGTGCCAGCAGCTTAGGGTCCGGGACAGGGGGCTCCGGGGAGCTGTTTTTT.

The chain combines TRBV15 with TRBJ1-3; 10 nucleotides agree with TRBD1. The CDR3 loop spans 16 amino acids. Unmatched junction bases numbered 8, after V lost 3 bases and J lost 6 bases. Germline V lookup: CDR1 LNHNV, CDR2 YYDKDF (reference sequence). The CDR3 sequence is CATSRTGGPPQNTIYF. The CDR3 nucleotides read TGTGCCACCAGCAGGACAGGGGGCCCACCCCAAAACACCATATATTTT.

The chain recombines TRBV7-2 with TRBJ1-1, with TRBD1 as a possible D gene (6 bases). The V end was cut by 7 bases, the J end by 3 bases, with 18 bases between. CDR1 and CDR2 from the germline V gene are SGHTA and FQGNSA. CDR3 length: 15 residues. The CDR3 nucleotides read TGTGCCAGCACCTCGGTGGCAGGGACACACACTGAAGCTTTCTTT. It specifies CASTSVAGTHTEAFF.

This clone was picked up a small number of times. The V and J genes are TRBV27 and TRBJ1-5; the D is unclear. The CDR3 contains 15 residues. Germline CDR1 reads MNHEY; CDR2 reads SMNVEV (reference sequence). The germline V and J ends were trimmed by 0 bases and 6 bases, with 12 bases remaining between them. The CDR3 region is CASSLSRGSGQPQHF. In DNA, the CDR3 is TGTGCCAGCAGTTTATCGAGAGGGTCCGGTCAGCCCCAGCATTTT.

The chain recombines TRBV4-3 with TRBJ2-3; 10 nucleotides align to TRBD2. The CDR3 is 17 amino acids. The V gene end was trimmed by 1 base and the J gene end by 1 base; junction bases not matched to a gene: 5. The germline CDR1 and CDR2 sequences are LGHNA and YSLEER. The CDR3 protein is CASSQGALAGGTDTQYF. CDR3 sequence (DNA): TGCGCCAGCAGCCAAGGGGCCCTAGCGGGGGGCACAGATACGCAGTATTTT.

This clone was counted between two and nine times. The CDR3 DNA sequence: TGTGCCAGCAGCCAATTTAGCGGGGGGGCCGTCAATGAGCAGTTCTTC. Protein sequence: CASSQFSGGAVNEQFF. The V call is TRBV14, the J call TRBJ2-1; 11 nucleotides align to TRBD2. V shed 2 bases, J shed 6 bases, and the junction held 6 bases outside the gene matches. The CDR3 totals 16 residues. Per germline, CDR1 SGHDN and CDR2 FVKESK.

This rearrangement joins TRBV19 to TRBJ1-1, with D perhaps matching TRBD1 (6 bases). The CDR3 extends over 17 amino acids. Trimming shortened V by 1 base and J by 0 bases, and 15 bases separated the two germline ends. CDR1 and CDR2 from the germline V gene are LNHDA and SQIVND (reference sequence). CDR3 region: CASSIVRTVYMNTEAFF. The CDR3 DNA follows: TGTGCCAGTAGTATAGTCCGGACAGTCTACATGAACACTGAAGCTTTCTTT.

The chain is built from TRBV4-2 and TRBJ2-1, with TRBD2 identical over 7 bases. The CDR3 is 15 residues long. Germline V lookup: CDR1 LGHNA, CDR2 YNFKEQ. V shed 5 bases, J shed 5 bases, and the junction held 9 bases outside the gene matches. CDR3 in amino acids: CASSYRTSSNNEQFF. CDR3 sequence (DNA): TGTGCCAGCAGCTACCGGACTAGTAGTAACAATGAGCAGTTCTTC.